The clone carrying this TCR beta chain was seen many times. What it binds is unknown. Unseparated into fractions, whole blood served as the source from which total RNA was extracted. These data originate in a study of human T cells and chemical hapten exposure. Notes on the study in general: Following DPC sensitization, TCRs present above 1 in 1000 frequency showed no change.

Germline V gives CDR1 SQVTM, CDR2 ANQGSEA. This CDR3 is built from 17 residues. V was pared by 5 bases and J by 0 bases, with 19 bases between. Unique molecular identifiers were attached to individual cDNA molecules within the library. TCRdb ran MiXCR on the reads and lists one entry per CDR3 protein. Among about 120,000 distinct CDR3 sequences listed, 8% to 9.5% were seen once. This TCR was sampled from a human donor in good health. Some clones in this sample may be carry-over from other donors' samples. Sequenced material: whole blood. The J gene is TRBJ1-4, the V gene TRBV29-1, with a possible D match to TRBD1 (5 bases). This chain's CDR3 is CSVRGPGGTATNEKLFF. The CDR3 DNA follows: TGCAGCGTTAGAGGACCCGGGGGGACCGCAACTAATGAAAAACTGTTTTTT.